The 3 T cell receptor beta chains below come from one sample, sequenced in a study of blood T cell repertoires in COVID-19. The table came from immunoSEQ multiplex PCR; TCRdb's copy has only in-frame clones and leaves some out. The sample consists of some 230,000 clones, around 83% of them appearing once. Sequenced: PBMCs or T cells enriched from blood (not recorded which). Receptor source: a woman between 40 and 50 years old with acute COVID-19.

The chain links TRBV4-2 to TRBJ2-1; 7 bases map to TRBD2. The germline V gene has CDR1 LGHNA and CDR2 YNFKEQ. The CDR3 runs to 17 residues. The junction had 9 bases not matched to a gene; V was cut back by 0 bases and J by 4 bases. The CDR3 reads CASSQEAGLAEYNEQFF. CDR3 nucleotide sequence: TGTGCCAGCAGCCAAGAGGCGGGGCTAGCGGAGTACAATGAGCAGTTCTTC.

The genes are TRBV5-1 and TRBJ1-6; weak D call: TRBD1 (5 bases). In germline, CDR1 is SGHRS, CDR2 YFSETQ. This CDR3 region has 15 residues. V lost 0 bases to trimming and J lost 10 bases, with 14 bases between them. The CDR3 DNA reads TGCGCCAGCAGCTTGGCCGACGGGGGAAGGTCACCCCTCCACTTT. Amino acid sequence: CASSLADGGRSPLHF.

This rearrangement joins TRBV27 to TRBJ2-7, with D maybe TRBD2 (6 bases). CDR3 length: 14 amino acids. Germline CDR1 and CDR2: MNHEY and SMNVEV (reference sequence). V lost 6 bases, J lost 3 bases, and 15 bases lay in between. The CDR3: CASSPAGLLYEQYF. The CDR3 DNA reads as TGTGCCAGCAGCCCCGCCGGACTACTCTACGAGCAGTACTTC.